Listed here are 15 T cell receptor beta chains from one sample, sequenced in a study of T-cell memory formation after mild COVID-19. In TCRdb, the 5' RACE reads were re-called with MiXCR into one record per CDR3 protein. Here the sample spans 300,000 or so distinct CDR3 sequences, 15% to 20% being singletons. The material sequenced was PBMCs or a T cell subset sorted from them (not recorded which). The receptors derive from a man in his late teens or twenties who had mild COVID-19 (a few samples of this study predate the infection). Cell type and time point are not known.

As DNA, the CDR3 is TGTGCCAGCAGTCCTGACAGGGGAGTTTACTATGGCTACACCTTC. Amino acid sequence: CASSPDRGVYYGYTF. The rearrangement joins TRBV12-3 or TRBV12-4 to TRBJ1-2, with 8 bases identical to TRBD1. This CDR3 region has 15 residues. After removal of 5 bases from V and 3 bases from J, the junction contained 8 bases not matched to a gene.

This clonotype came up a few times. V is TRBV15 and J is TRBJ1-2, with a tentative D call TRBD1 (6 bases). CDR1 LNHNV and CDR2 YYDKDF come from the germline V gene (reference sequence). The CDR3 has 14 amino acids. Trimming stripped 0 bases from V and 4 bases from J, with 9 bases between. CDR3 region: CATSRDPQGYGYTF. DNA for the CDR3: TGTGCCACCAGCAGAGACCCACAGGGCTATGGCTACACCTTC.

This chain joins TRBV7-2 and TRBJ2-7; TRBD1 matches at 8 bases. In germline, CDR1 is SGHTA, CDR2 FQGNSA. Germline trimming cut 5 bases from V and 2 bases from J; bases unmatched to any gene: 11. This CDR3 region has 16 residues. CDR3 sequence: CASSQYRTGSPYEQYF. The CDR3 bases are TGTGCCAGCAGCCAATACCGGACAGGGTCACCCTACGAGCAGTACTTC.

CDR3 DNA sequence: TGTGCCAGCAGCGTTTCCCTCGACAGGGGCGGCCGGGGCTACACCTTC. Translated: CASSVSLDRGGRGYTF. This rearrangement joins TRBV11-1 to TRBJ1-2; TRBD1 matches at 8 bases. The V gene's germline CDR1 is SGHAT and CDR2 FQDESV (reference sequence). V gave up 5 bases and J gave up 8 bases; unmatched junction bases: 16. The CDR3 consists of 16 residues.

The chain is built from TRBV5-1 and TRBJ2-5, with 11 bases matching TRBD1. CDR1 SGHRS and CDR2 YFSETQ come from the germline V gene. Losses at the gene ends were 4 bases for V and 4 bases for J; bases not matched to a gene: 3. This CDR3 has 14 residues. CDR3 coding DNA: TGCGCCAGCAGCGGACAGGGGGCCGGAGAGACCCAGTACTTC. Protein sequence: CASSGQGAGETQYF. The full variable domain, rest sourced from reference TRBV5-1 and TRBJ2-5, is KAGVTQTPRYLIKTRGQQVTLSCSPISGHRSVSWYQQTPGQGLQFLFEYFSETQRNKGNFPGRFSGRQFSNSRSEMNVSTLELGDSALYLCASSGQGAGETQYFGPGTRLLVL.

In this sample, this clonotype turned up a few times. The chain links TRBV7-6 to TRBJ1-6, with D possibly matching TRBD1 (5 bases). The CDR3 has 15 residues. Trimming took 5 bases from V and 6 from J, leaving 14 bases between them. Germline V gene sequence: CDR1 SGHVS, CDR2 FNYEAQ. CDR3 protein: CASSALNGGNSPLHF. The CDR3 coding sequence is TGTGCCAGCAGCGCGCTCAACGGGGGTAATTCACCCCTCCACTTT.

The V and J genes are TRBV7-3 and TRBJ2-5; possible D gene TRBD2, 6 bases. V lost 3 bases and J lost 5, with 16 bases in between. Germline CDR1 and CDR2: SGHTA and FQGTGA. CDR3 size: 15 residues. CDR3 coding DNA: TGTGCCAGCAGCTTGGGTGGTGCGGGGATGGAGACCCAGTACTTC. This codes for CASSLGGAGMETQYF. Combining the CDR3 with reference TRBV7-3 and TRBJ2-5 gives the whole variable domain GAGVSQTPSNKVTEKGKYVELRCDPISGHTALYWYRQSLGQGPEFLIYFQGTGAADDSGLPNDRFFAVRPEGSVSTLKIQRTERGDSAVYLCASSLGGAGMETQYFGPGTRLLVL.

The chain employs TRBV6-5 and TRBJ1-1; perhaps TRBD1 as D (5 bases). V was clipped by 6 bases and J by 6 bases, with 14 bases between them. The germline gives CDR1 MNHEY, CDR2 SVGAGI. The CDR3 consists of 13 residues. The CDR3 is CASRRAQGSEAFF. In nucleotides, the CDR3 is TGTGCCAGCAGACGTGCTCAGGGATCTGAAGCTTTCTTT.

This clonotype was counted a few times. The J gene is TRBJ1-2, the V gene TRBV20-1; D is possibly TRBD1 (6 bases). The length of the CDR3 is 14 residues. V lost 5 bases, J lost 4 bases, and 17 bases lay in between. Germline CDR1 and CDR2: DFQATT and SNEGSKA (reference sequence). The CDR3 region has the DNA TGCAGTGCTCAAACCGGGACAAACATCTATGGCTACACCTTC. It yields the protein CSAQTGTNIYGYTF.

DNA of the CDR3: TGTGCCAGCAGTGAAGCGGGACTAAACTATGGCTACACCTTC. Translating it yields CASSEAGLNYGYTF. V gene TRBV6-1 combines with J gene TRBJ1-2; perhaps TRBD1 as D (5 bases). This CDR3 contains 14 residues. Trimming cost V 0 bases and J 2 bases, with 7 bases left between them. Germline V gene data show CDR1 as MNHNS and CDR2 as SASEGT.

V and J are TRBV6-1 and TRBJ2-3, with D tentatively TRBD2 (6 bases). There are 14 residues in the CDR3. Trimming pared 7 bases from V and 3 bases from J, leaving 14 bases between. Germline V gene data show CDR1 as MNHNS and CDR2 as SASEGT. The CDR3 bases are TGTGCCAGCAAGGCGGGGTCGTTTACAGATACGCAGTATTTT. It is translated as CASKAGSFTDTQYF.

This clonotype was counted between two and nine times. CDR3 bases: TGCGCCAGCAGCCGAAGACAGTTTGGTGAGCAGTTCTTC. Amino acids: CASSRRQFGEQFF. The chain uses TRBV4-1 and TRBJ2-1; TRBD1 is a possible D gene (5 bases). This CDR3 contains 13 residues. Trimming took 4 bases from V and 9 from J, leaving 13 bases between them. CDR1 MGHRA and CDR2 YSYEKL come from the germline V gene.

This clonotype was counted a few times. The chain carries TRBV7-9 and TRBJ1-2; D uncertain. The CDR3 sequence is 12 residues long. The germline V gene has CDR1 SEHNR and CDR2 FQNEAQ (reference sequence). Trimming removed 5 bases from V and 4 bases from J, with 8 bases in between. The DNA of the CDR3 is TGTGCCAGCAGCCCAGACATCTATGGCTACACCTTC. This sequence encodes CASSPDIYGYTF.

The chain has TRBV11-2 and TRBJ2-1, with D perhaps matching TRBD1 or TRBD2 (6 bases each). Trimming left V 5 bases short and J 9 bases short, with 17 bases between. Germline-derived CDR1 and CDR2 are SGHAT and FQNNGV. This CDR3 has 14 residues. CDR3 DNA sequence: TGTGCCAGCAGCCAGATGGTAGGAGGGGGTGAGCAGTTCTTC. Residues: CASSQMVGGGEQFF.

This clonotype came up a few times. The CDR3 protein is CASSPQRGNEQYF. CDR3 sequence (DNA): TGCGCCAGCAGCCCCCAGCGGGGAAACGAGCAGTACTTC. The V gene is TRBV5-1, the J gene TRBJ2-7, with 7 positions matching TRBD2. The germline CDR1 and CDR2 sequences are SGHRS and YFSETQ. The CDR3 totals 13 residues. The ends lost 4 bases at V and 5 bases at J; junction bases unmatched: 6.